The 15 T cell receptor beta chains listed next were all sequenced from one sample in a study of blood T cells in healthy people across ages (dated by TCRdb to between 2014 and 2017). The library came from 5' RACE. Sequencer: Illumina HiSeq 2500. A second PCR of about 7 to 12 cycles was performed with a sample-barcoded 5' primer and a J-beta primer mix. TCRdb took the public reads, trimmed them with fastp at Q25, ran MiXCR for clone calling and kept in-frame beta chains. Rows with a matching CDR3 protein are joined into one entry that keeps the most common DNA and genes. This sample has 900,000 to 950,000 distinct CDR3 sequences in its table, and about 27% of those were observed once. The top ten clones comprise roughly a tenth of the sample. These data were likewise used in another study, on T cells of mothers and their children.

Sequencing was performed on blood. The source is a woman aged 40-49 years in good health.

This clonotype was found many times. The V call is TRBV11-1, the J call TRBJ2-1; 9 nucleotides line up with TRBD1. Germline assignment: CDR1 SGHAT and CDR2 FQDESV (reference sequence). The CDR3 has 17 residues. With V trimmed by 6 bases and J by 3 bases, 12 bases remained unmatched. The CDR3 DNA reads TGTGCCAGCAGTCGGGGATCCGGGACAGGGTACTACAATGAGCAGTTCTTC. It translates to CASSRGSGTGYYNEQFF.

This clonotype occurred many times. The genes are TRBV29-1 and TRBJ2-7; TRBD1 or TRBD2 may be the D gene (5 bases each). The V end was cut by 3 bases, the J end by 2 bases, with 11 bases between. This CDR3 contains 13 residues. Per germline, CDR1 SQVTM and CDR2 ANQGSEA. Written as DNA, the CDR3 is TGCAGCGTTGATCTAGAGGGGACCTACGAGCAGTACTTC. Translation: CSVDLEGTYEQYF.

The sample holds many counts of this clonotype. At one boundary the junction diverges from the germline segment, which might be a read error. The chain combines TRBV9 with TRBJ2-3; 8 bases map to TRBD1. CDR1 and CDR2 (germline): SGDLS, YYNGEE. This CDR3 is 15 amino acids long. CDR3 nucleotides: TGCGCCAGCAGCCCCTCCAGGGGGCGTGCAGATACGCAGTATTTT. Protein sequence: CASSPSRGRADTQYF.

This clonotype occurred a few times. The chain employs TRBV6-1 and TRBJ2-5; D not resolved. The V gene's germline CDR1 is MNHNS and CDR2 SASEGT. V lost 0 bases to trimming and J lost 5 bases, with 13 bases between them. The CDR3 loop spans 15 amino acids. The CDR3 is CASSEALGRLETQYF. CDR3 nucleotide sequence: TGTGCCAGCAGTGAAGCCCTAGGTCGGTTGGAGACCCAGTACTTC.

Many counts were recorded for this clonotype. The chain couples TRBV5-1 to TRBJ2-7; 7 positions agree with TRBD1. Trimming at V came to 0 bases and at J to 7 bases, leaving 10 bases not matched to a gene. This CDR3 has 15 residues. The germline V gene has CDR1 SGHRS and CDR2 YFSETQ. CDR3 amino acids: CASSLDVRGRQEQYF. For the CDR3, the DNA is TGCGCCAGCAGCTTGGATGTGAGGGGGCGTCAAGAGCAGTACTTC. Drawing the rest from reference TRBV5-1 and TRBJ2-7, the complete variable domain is KAGVTQTPRYLIKTRGQQVTLSCSPISGHRSVSWYQQTPGQGLQFLFEYFSETQRNKGNFPGRFSGRQFSNSRSEMNVSTLELGDSALYLCASSLDVRGRQEQYFGPGTRLTVT.

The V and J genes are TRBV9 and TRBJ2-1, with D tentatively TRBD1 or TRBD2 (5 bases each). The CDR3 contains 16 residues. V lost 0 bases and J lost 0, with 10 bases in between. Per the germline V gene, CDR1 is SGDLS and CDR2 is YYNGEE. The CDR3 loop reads CASSVGMRGSYNEQFF. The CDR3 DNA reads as TGTGCCAGCAGCGTAGGGATGAGGGGCTCCTACAATGAGCAGTTCTTC.

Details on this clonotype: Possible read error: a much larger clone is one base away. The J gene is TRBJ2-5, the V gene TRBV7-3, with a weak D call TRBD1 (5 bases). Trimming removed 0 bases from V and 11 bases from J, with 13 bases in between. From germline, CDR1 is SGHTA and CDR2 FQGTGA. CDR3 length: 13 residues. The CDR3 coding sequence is TGTGCCAGCAGCTTAACCCCAGGGCATGAGCAGTACTTC. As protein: CASSLTPGHEQYF.

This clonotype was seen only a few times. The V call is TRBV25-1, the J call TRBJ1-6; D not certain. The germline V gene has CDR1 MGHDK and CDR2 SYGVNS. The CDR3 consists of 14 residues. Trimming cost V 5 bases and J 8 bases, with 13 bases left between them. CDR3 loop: CASSTLHRDSPLHF. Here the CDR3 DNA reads TGTGCCAGCAGTACACTTCACCGAGATTCACCCCTCCACTTT.

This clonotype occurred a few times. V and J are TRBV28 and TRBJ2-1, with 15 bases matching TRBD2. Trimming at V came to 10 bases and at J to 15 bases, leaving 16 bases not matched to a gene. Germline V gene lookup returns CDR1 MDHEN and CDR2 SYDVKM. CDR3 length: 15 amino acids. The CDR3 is CATKPPGLAGGRRFF. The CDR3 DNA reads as TGTGCCACCAAACCCCCGGGACTAGCGGGGGGACGGCGGTTCTTC.

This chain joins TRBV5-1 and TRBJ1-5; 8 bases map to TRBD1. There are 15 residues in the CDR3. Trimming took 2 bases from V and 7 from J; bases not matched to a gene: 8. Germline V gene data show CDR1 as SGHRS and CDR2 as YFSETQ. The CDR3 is CASSLRPGGDQPQHF. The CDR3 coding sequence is TGCGCCAGCAGCTTAAGGCCAGGGGGCGACCAGCCCCAGCATTTT.

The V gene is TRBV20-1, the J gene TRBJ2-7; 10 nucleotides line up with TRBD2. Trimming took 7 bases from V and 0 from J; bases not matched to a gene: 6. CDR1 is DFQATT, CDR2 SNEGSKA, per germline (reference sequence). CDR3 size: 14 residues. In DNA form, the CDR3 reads TGCAGTGGACAAGCGGGGGGGAGCTCCTACGAGCAGTACTTC. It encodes CSGQAGGSSYEQYF.

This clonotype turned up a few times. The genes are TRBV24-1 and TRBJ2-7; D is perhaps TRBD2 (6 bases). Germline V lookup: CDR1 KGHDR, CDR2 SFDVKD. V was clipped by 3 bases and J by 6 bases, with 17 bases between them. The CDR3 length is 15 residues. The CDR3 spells CATSDPRDGGLEQYF. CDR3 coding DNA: TGTGCCACCAGTGATCCCCGGGACGGAGGGCTCGAGCAGTACTTC.

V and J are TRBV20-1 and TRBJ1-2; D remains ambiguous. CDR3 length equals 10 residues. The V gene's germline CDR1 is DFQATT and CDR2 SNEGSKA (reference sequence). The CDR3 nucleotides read TGCAGGGACCCAAGATATGGCTACACCTTC. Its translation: CRDPRYGYTF.

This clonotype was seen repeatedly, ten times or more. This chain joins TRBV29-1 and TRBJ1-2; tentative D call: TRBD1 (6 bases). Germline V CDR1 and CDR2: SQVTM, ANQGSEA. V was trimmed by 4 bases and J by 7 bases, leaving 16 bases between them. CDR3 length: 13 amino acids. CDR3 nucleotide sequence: TGCAGCGTTGGCGACGATTACAGGGCTGGCTACACCTTC. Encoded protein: CSVGDDYRAGYTF.

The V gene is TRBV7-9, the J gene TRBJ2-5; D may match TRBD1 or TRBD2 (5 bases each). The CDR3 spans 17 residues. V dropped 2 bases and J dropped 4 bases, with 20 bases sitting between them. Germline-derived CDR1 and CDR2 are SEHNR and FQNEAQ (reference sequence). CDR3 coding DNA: TGTGCCAGCAGCTTAAAAACCTGGGACCTACAGATAGAGACCCAGTACTTC. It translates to CASSLKTWDLQIETQYF. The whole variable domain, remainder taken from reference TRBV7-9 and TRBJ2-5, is DTGVSQNPRHKITKRGQNVTFRCDPISEHNRLYWYRQTLGQGPEFLTYFQNEAQLEKSRLLSDRFSAERPKGSFSTLEIQRTEQGDSAMYLCASSLKTWDLQIETQYFGPGTRLLVL.